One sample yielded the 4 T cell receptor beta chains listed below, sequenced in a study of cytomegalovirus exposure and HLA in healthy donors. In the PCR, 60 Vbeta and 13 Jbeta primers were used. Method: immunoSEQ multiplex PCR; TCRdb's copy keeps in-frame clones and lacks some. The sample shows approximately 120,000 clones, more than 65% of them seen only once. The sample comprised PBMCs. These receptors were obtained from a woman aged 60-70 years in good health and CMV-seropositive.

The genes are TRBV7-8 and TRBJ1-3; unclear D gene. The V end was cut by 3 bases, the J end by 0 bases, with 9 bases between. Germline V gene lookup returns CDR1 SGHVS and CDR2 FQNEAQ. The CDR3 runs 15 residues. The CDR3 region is CASSFAKSSGNTIYF. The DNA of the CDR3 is TGTGCCAGCAGCTTCGCCAAGAGCTCTGGAAACACCATATATTTT. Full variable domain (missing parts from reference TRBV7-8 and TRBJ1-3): GAGVSQSPRYKVAKRGQDVALRCDPISGHVSLFWYQQALGQGPEFLTYFQNEAQLDKSGLPSDRFFAERPEGSVSTLKIQRTQQEDSAVYLCASSFAKSSGNTIYFGEGSWLTVV.

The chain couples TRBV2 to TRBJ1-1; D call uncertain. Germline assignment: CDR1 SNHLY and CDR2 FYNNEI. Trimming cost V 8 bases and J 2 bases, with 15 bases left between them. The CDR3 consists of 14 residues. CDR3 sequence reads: CASGIAEINTEAFF. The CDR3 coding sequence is TGTGCCAGCGGTATTGCGGAAATAAACACTGAAGCTTTCTTT.

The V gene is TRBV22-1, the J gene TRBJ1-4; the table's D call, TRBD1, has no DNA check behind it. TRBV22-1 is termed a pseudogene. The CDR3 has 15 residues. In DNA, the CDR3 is TGTCCTGGGAGCGCACTACATAGGGGCCACGAAAAACTGTTTTTT. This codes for CPGSALHRGHEKLFF.

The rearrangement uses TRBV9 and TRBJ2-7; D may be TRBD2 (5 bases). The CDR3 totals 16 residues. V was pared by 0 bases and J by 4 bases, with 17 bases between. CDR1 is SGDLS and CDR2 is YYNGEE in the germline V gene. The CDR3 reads CASSVGVEAVLYEQYF. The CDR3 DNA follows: TGTGCCAGCAGCGTAGGGGTGGAAGCGGTTTTGTACGAGCAGTACTTC. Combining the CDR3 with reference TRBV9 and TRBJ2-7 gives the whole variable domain DSGVTQTPKHLITATGQRVTLRCSPRSGDLSVYWYQQSLDQGLQFLIQYYNGEERAKGNILERFSAQQFPDLHSELNLSSLELGDSALYFCASSVGVEAVLYEQYFGPGTRLTVT.